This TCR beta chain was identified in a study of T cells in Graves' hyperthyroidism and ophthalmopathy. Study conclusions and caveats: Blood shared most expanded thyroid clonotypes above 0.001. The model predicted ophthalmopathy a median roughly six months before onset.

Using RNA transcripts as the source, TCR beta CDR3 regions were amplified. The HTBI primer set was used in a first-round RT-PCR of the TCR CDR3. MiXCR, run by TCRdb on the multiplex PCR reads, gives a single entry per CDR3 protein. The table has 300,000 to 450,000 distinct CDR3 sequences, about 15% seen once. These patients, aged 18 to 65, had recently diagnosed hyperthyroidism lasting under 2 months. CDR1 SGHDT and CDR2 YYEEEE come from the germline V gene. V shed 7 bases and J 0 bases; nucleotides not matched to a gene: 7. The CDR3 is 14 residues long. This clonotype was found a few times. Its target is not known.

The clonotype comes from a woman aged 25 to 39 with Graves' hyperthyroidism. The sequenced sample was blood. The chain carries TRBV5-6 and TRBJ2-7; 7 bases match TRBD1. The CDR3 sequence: CASGSTGHSYEQYF. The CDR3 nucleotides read TGTGCCAGCGGTTCGACAGGGCACTCCTACGAGCAGTACTTC.